The clone carrying this TCR beta chain was detected ten times or more. Its antigen remains unknown. These data come from a study of blood T cells in healthy people across ages. CDR1 MNHGY and CDR2 SVAAGI come from the germline V gene. The CDR3 is 9 amino acids. Trimming took off 9 bases at V and 2 bases at J, with 1 base between the two ends. Study-level findings and limits: While age rose, TCR beta diversity per million T cells dropped in a roughly linear way. More naive CD4+ cells and higher diversity marked long-lived donors relative to aged donors.

The donors, all healthy, were Caucasians living in Russia, aged 6 to 90. Extractions gave at least 6 micrograms of total RNA per sample. A second PCR of about 6 to 11 cycles used a sample-barcoded 5' primer and a J-beta primer mix. TCRdb redid the calling of the 5' RACE reads with MiXCR, one entry per CDR3 protein. The sample has approximately 1.5 million distinct CDR3 sequences, approximately 32% seen once. The chain links TRBV6-9 to TRBJ2-5, with no clear D. The source of this sequence is a woman in her twenties or thirties in good health. Sequences were obtained from blood. The CDR3 DNA reads TGTGCCAGGCAAGAGACCCAGTACTTC. This sequence encodes CARQETQYF.